The TCR beta chain under discussion was sequenced for a study of T cell changes during pregnancy in multiple sclerosis. Clones were read by immunoSEQ multiplex PCR, and TCRdb kept only the in-frame ones, dropping some. This sample has 10,000 to 15,000 clones, with about nine tenths found just once. The clonotype was recovered from a female donor in good health, enrolled as a control in a pregnancy study. The material sequenced was CD8+ T cells from peripheral blood mononuclear cells, taken in the second trimester of pregnancy.

The CDR3 DNA sequence: TGTGCCAGCAGCTTACAGATGGTGGCTGAGCAGTTCTTC. It specifies CASSLQMVAEQFF. This rearrangement joins TRBV7-2 to TRBJ2-1; D not resolved. This CDR3 comprises 13 residues. V lost 2 bases and J lost 9, with 11 bases in between. Germline V CDR1 and CDR2: SGHTA, FQGNSA.